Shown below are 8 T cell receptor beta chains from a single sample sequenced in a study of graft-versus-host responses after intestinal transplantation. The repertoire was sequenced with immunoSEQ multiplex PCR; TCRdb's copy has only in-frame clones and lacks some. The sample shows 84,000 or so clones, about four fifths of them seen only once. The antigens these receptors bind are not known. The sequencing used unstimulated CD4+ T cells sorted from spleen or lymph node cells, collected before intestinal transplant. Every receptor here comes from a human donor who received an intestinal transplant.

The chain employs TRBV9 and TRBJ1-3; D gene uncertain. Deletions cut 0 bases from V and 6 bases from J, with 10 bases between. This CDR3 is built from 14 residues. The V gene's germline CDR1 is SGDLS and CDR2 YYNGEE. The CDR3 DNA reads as TGTGCCAGCAGCGTAGGGCGGATTTTAAACACCATATATTTT. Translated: CASSVGRILNTIYF.

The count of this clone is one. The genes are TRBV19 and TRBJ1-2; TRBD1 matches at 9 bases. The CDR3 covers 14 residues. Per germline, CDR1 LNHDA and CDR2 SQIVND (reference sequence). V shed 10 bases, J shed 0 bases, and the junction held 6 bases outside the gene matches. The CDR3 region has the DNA TGTGCCACCCGAGGGGACAGGGCTAACTATGGCTACACCTTC. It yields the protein CATRGDRANYGYTF.

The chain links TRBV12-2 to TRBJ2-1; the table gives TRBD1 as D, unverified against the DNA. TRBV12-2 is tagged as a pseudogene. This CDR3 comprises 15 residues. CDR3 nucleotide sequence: TGTGCAAGTCGGAAGGACAGGGAACCATACAATGAGCAGTTCTTC. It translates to CASRKDREPYNEQFF.

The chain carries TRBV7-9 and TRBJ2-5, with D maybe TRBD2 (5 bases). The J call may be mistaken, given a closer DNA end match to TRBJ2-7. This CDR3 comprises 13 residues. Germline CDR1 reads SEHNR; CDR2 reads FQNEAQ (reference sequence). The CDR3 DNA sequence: TGTGCCAGCAGCTTAGAGCGGTCCTACGAGCAGTACTTC. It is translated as CASSLERSYEQYF.

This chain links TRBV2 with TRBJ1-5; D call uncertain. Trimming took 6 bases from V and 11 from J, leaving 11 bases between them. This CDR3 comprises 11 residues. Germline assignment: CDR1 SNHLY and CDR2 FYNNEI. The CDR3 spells CASRESLTQHF. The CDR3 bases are TGTGCCAGCAGAGAGTCCCTGACCCAGCATTTT.

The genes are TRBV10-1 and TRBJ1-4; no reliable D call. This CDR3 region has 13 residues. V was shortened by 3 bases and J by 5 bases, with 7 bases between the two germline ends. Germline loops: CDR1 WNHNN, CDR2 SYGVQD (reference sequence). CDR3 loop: CASSDNGNEKLFF. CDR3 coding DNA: TGCGCCAGCAGTGATAACGGGAATGAAAAACTGTTTTTT.

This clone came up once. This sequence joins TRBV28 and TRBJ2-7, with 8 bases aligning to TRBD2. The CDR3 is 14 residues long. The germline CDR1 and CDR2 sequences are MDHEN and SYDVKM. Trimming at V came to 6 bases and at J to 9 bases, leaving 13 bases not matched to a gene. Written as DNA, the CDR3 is TGTGCCAGCAGGACCCTAGCGGGTCCGCTTGGGCAGTACTTC. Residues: CASRTLAGPLGQYF.

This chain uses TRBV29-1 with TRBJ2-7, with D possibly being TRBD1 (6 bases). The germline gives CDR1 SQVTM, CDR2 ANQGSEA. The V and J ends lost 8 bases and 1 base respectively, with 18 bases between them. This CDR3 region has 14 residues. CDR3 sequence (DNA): TGCAGCCCCGAGGACAGAAAAGTTTCCTACGAGCAGTACTTC. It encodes CSPEDRKVSYEQYF.